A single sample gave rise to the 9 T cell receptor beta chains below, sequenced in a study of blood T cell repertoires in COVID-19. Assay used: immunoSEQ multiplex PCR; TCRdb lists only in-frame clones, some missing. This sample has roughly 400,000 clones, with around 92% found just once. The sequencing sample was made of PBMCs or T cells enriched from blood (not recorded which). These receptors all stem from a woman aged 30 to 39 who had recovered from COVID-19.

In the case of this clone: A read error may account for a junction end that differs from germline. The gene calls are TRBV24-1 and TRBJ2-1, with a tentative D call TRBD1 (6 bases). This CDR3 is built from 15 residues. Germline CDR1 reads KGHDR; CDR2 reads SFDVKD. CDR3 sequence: CATSDYGGAYNEQFF. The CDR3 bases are TGTGCCACCAGCGATTATGGGGGCGCCTACAATGAGCAGTTCTTC.

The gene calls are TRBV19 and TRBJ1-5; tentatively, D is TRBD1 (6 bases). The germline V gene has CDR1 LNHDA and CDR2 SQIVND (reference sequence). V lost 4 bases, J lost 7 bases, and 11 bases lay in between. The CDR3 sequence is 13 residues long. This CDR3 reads CASSTDSWQPQHF. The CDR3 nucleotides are TGTGCCAGTAGTACGGACAGCTGGCAGCCCCAGCATTTT.

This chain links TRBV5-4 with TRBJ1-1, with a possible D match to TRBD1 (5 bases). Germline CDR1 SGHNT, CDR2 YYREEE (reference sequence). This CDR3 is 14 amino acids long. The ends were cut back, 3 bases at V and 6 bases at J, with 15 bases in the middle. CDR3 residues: CASSSDSYRAEAFF. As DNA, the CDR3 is TGTGCCAGCAGCTCTGACAGTTATAGGGCTGAAGCTTTCTTT.

This chain's CDR3 is CASMPTGSYEKLFF. The CDR3 bases are TGTGCCAGTATGCCGACAGGTTCATATGAAAAACTGTTTTTT. The V call is TRBV19, the J call TRBJ1-4, with a tentative D call TRBD1 (6 bases). V was cut by 7 bases and J by 6 bases, with 15 bases left in between. Germline CDR1 and CDR2: LNHDA and SQIVND (reference sequence). The CDR3 length is 14 residues.

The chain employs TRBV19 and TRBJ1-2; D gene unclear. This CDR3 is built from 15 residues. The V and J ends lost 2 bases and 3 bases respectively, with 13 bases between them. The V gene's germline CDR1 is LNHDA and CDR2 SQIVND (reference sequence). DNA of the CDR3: TGTGCCAGTAGTATAATTCAGCCGAGGGACTATGGCTACACCTTC. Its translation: CASSIIQPRDYGYTF.

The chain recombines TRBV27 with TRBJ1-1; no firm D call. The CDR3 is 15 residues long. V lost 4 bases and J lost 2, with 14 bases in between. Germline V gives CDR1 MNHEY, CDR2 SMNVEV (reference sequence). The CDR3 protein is CASSSRVVFNTEAFF. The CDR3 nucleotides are TGTGCCAGCAGTTCGAGGGTGGTATTTAACACTGAAGCTTTCTTT.

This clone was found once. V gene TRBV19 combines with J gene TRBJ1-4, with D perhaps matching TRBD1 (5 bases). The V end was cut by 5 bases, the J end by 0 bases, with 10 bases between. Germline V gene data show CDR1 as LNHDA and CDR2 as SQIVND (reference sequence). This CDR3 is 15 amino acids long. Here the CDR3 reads CASSWGTATNEKLFF. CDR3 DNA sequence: TGTGCCAGTAGTTGGGGGACTGCAACTAATGAAAAACTGTTTTTT.

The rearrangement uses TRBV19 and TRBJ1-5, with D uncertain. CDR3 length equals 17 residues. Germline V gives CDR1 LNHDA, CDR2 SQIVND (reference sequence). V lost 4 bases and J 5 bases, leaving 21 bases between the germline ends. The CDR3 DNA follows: TGTGCCAGTAGTAGCGGGTCGTCGGTGAGAGGGTATCAGCCCCAGCATTTT. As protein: CASSSGSSVRGYQPQHF.

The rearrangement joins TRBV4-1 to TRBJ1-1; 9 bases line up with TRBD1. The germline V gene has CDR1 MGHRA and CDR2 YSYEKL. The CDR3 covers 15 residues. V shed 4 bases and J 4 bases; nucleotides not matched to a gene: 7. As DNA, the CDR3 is TGCGCCAGCAGCCCGCGACAGGGGGTCGTCACTGAAGCTTTCTTT. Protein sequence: CASSPRQGVVTEAFF.